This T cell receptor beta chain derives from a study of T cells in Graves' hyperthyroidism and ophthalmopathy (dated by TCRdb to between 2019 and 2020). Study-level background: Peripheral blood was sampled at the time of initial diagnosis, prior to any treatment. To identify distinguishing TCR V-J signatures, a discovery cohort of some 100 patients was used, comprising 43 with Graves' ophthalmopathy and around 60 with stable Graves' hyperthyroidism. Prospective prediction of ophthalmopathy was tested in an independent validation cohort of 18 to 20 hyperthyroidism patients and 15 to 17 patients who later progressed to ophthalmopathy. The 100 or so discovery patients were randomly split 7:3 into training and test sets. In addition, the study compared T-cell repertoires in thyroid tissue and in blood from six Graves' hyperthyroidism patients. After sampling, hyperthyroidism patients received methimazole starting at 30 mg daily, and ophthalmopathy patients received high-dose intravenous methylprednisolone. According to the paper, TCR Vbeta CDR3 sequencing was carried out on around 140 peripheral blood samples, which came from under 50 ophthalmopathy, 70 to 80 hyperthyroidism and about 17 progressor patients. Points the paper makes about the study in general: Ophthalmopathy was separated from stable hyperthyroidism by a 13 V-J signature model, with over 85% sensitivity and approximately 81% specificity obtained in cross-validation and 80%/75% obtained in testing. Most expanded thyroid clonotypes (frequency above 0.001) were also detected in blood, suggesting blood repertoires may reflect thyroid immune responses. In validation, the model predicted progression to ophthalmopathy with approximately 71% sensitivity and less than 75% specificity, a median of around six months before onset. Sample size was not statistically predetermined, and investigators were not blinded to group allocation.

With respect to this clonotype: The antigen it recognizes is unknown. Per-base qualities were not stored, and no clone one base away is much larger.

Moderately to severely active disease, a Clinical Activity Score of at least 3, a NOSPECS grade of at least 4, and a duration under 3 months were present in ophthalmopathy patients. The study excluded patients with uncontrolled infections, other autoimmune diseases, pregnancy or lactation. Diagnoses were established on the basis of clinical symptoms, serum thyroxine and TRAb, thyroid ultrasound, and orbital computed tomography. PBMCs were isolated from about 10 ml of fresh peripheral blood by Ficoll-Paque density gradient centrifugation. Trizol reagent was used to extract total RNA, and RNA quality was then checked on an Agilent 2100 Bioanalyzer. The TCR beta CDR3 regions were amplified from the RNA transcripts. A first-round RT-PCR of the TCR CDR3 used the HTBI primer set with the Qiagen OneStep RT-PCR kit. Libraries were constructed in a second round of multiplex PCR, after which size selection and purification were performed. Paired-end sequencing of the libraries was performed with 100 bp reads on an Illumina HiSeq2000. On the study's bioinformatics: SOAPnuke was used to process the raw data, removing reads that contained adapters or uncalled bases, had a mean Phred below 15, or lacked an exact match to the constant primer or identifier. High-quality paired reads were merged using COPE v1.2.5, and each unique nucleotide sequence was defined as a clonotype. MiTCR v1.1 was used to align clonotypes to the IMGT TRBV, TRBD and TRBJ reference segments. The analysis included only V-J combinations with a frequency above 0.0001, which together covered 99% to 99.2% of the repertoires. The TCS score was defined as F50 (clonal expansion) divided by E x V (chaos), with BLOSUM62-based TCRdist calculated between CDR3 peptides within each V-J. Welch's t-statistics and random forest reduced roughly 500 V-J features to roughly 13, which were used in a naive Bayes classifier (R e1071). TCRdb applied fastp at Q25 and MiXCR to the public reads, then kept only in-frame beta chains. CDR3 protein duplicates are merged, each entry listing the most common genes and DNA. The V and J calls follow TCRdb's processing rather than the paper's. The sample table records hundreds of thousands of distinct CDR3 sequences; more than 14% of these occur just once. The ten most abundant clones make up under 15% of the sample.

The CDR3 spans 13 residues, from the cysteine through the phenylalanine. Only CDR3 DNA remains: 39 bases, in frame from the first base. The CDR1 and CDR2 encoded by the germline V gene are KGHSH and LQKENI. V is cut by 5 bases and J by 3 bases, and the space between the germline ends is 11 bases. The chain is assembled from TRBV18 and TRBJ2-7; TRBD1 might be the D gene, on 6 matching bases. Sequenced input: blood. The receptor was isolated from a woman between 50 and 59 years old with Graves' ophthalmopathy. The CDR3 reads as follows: CASSEDRIYEQYF. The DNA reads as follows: TGTGCCAGCTCAGAAGACAGGATCTACGAGCAGTACTTC.